These 5 T cell receptor beta chains were sequenced from one sample in a study of OX40 agonist ivuxolimab in advanced cancers. Here immunoSEQ multiplex PCR was the method, and the copy in TCRdb shows in-frame clones only, minus some. The table shows some 25,000 clones, with 88% occurring only once. The source was CD4+ or CD8+ T cells sorted from blood, collected in a trial of the OX40 agonist ivuxolimab. The receptors come from an adult with an advanced solid tumor such as melanoma, head and neck, liver or kidney cancer.

This chain uses TRBV5-1 with TRBJ2-2, with 11 positions matching TRBD2. After removal of 4 bases from V and 3 bases from J, the junction contained 5 bases not matched to a gene. The CDR3 is 16 residues long. Germline values: CDR1 SGHRS, CDR2 YFSETQ. CDR3 in DNA: TGCGCCAGCAGCCTACTAGCGGGAGTTGACACCGGGGAGCTGTTTTTT. Amino acids: CASSLLAGVDTGELFF.

The chain combines TRBV18 with TRBJ2-2; tentatively, D is TRBD2 (5 bases). With 3 bases removed from V and 0 bases from J, the gap between germline ends came to 11 bases. The CDR3 consists of 16 residues. The germline V gene encodes CDR1 KGHSH and CDR2 LQKENI. The CDR3 sequence: CASSPLDGANTGELFF. CDR3 DNA sequence: TGTGCCAGCTCACCCCTCGACGGGGCGAACACCGGGGAGCTGTTTTTT.

This clone was observed a few times. The V and J genes are TRBV27 and TRBJ2-7, with 12 bases identical to TRBD1. The CDR3 runs 14 residues. Germline CDR1 and CDR2: MNHEY and SMNVEV (reference sequence). With V trimmed by 6 bases and J by 7 bases, 7 bases remained unmatched. CDR3 region: CASRPGQGAGEQYF. In nucleotides, the CDR3 is TGTGCCAGCAGACCGGGACAGGGGGCGGGAGAGCAGTACTTC.

CDR3 sequence reads: CASSPSGQYSNQPQHF. The CDR3 coding sequence is TGTGCCAGCTCACCATCGGGGCAGTATAGCAATCAGCCCCAGCATTTT. The chain joins TRBV18 to TRBJ1-5, with a weak D call TRBD1 (5 bases). This CDR3 spans 16 amino acids. The germline V and J ends were trimmed by 2 bases and 0 bases, with 11 bases remaining between them. Germline CDR1 KGHSH, CDR2 LQKENI. The variable domain in full, completed from reference TRBV18 and TRBJ1-5, reads NAGVMQNPRHLVRRRGQEARLRCSPMKGHSHVYWYRQLPEEGLKFMVYLQKENIIDESGMPKERFSAEFPKEGPSILRIQQVVRGDSAAYFCASSPSGQYSNQPQHFGDGTRLSIL.

The chain joins TRBV6-5 to TRBJ2-5; TRBD1 agrees at 7 bases. The germline V gene encodes CDR1 MNHEY and CDR2 SVGAGI. This CDR3 has 14 residues. With 4 bases clipped from V and 4 bases from J, the junction kept 6 bases outside the gene matches. The CDR3 DNA reads TGTGCCAGCAGTTTCGGCAGGGGGTCAGAGACCCAGTACTTC. It specifies CASSFGRGSETQYF.